The clone carrying this TCR beta chain occurred many times. Its target is unknown. This CDR3 has 11 amino acids. The V gene lost 6 bases and the J gene lost 7 bases, with 7 bases spanning the gap. Germline V gene lookup returns CDR1 SEHNR and CDR2 FQNEAQ (reference sequence). These data are taken from a study of blood T cells in healthy people across ages. Points from the study as a whole: Older age coincided with a roughly linear decline in TCR beta diversity per million T cells.

The second PCR ran about 6 to 12 cycles with a sample-barcoded 5' primer and J-beta primers. A single record per CDR3 protein comes from TCRdb applying MiXCR to the 5' RACE reads. The sample has roughly 1,300,000 distinct CDR3 sequences; approximately 60% are singletons. The sequenced sample was blood. This receptor was obtained from a man younger than 30 in good health. The chain employs TRBV7-9 and TRBJ2-1, with D possibly being TRBD1 (6 bases). Written as DNA, the CDR3 is TGTGCCAGCAGAACAGGGAATGAGCAGTTCTTC. Translated: CASRTGNEQFF.